The 20 T cell receptor beta chains below come from one sample, sequenced in a study of blood T cell repertoires in COVID-19. Sequencing used immunoSEQ multiplex PCR; TCRdb keeps in-frame clones, though not all of them. The top ten hold less than 5% of the sample, which has roughly 380,000 clones, approximately 89% seen once. The sample comprised peripheral blood. Source of these receptors: a woman aged 60-75 years with COVID-19, enrolled during active disease.

The gene calls are TRBV6-2 or TRBV6-3 and TRBJ2-6; TRBD1 might be the D (5 bases). This CDR3 is 15 amino acids long. CDR1 is MNHEY, CDR2 SVGEGT, per germline. With 4 bases removed from V and 1 base from J, the gap between germline ends came to 8 bases. This CDR3 is CASSSAGSGANVLTF. The CDR3 nucleotides are TGTGCCAGCAGTTCAGCAGGGTCTGGGGCCAACGTCCTGACTTTC.

This chain connects TRBV11-2 to TRBJ1-5, with a possible D match to TRBD1 (6 bases). The CDR3 length is 16 residues. With 2 bases removed from V and 1 base from J, the gap between germline ends came to 12 bases. Germline V lookup: CDR1 SGHAT, CDR2 FQNNGV. DNA of the CDR3: TGTGCCAGCAGCTTATATGGGGGCGCGAGCAATCAGCCCCAGCATTTT. This codes for CASSLYGGASNQPQHF.

This clone was detected a few times. The chain is built from TRBV11-1 and TRBJ1-2; 9 bases line up with TRBD1. From germline, CDR1 is SGHAT and CDR2 FQDESV (reference sequence). The CDR3 contains 13 residues. After removal of 4 bases from V and 6 bases from J, the junction contained 3 bases not matched to a gene. The CDR3 reads CASSWDRENGYTF. The CDR3 DNA is TGTGCCAGCAGCTGGGACAGGGAGAATGGCTACACCTTC.

This rearrangement joins TRBV19 to TRBJ1-5; possible D gene TRBD1, 5 bases. The CDR3 covers 14 residues. Deletions cut 5 bases from V and 3 bases from J, with 11 bases between. Per germline, CDR1 LNHDA and CDR2 SQIVND (reference sequence). The DNA for the CDR3 is TGTGCCAGTAGTGTCACAGGTAACAATCAGCCCCAGCATTTT. Its translation is CASSVTGNNQPQHF. The full variable domain, completed using reference TRBV19 and TRBJ1-5, is DGGITQSPKYLFRKEGQNVTLSCEQNLNHDAMYWYRQDPGQGLRLIYYSQIVNDFQKGDIAEGYSVSREKKESFPLTVTSAQKNPTAFYLCASSVTGNNQPQHFGDGTRLSIL.

J is TRBJ1-4 and V is TRBV2, with 8 bases matching TRBD1. The CDR3 runs 16 residues. V lost 3 bases, J lost 8 bases, and 11 bases stayed unmatched. Germline V gene sequence: CDR1 SNHLY, CDR2 FYNNEI. In DNA, the CDR3 is TGTGCCAGCAGTGAGACCAGGGGGCGCCCAGGGGAAAAACTGTTTTTT. Its protein product is CASSETRGRPGEKLFF.

The V call is TRBV10-2, the J call TRBJ1-6; 8 bases fit TRBD1. Trimming took 4 bases from V and 12 from J; bases not matched to a gene: 8. Germline V gene sequence: CDR1 WSHSY, CDR2 SAAADI. The CDR3 extends over 14 amino acids. Here the CDR3 reads CASSGSTGVVPLHF. CDR3 sequence (DNA): TGCGCCAGCAGTGGTTCGACAGGGGTTGTACCCCTCCACTTT.

This rearrangement joins TRBV5-1 to TRBJ2-7; the D gene is possibly TRBD1 (6 bases). Germline loops: CDR1 SGHRS, CDR2 YFSETQ. V shed 0 bases and J shed 3 bases, with 10 bases lying between them. This CDR3 comprises 14 residues. DNA of the CDR3: TGCGCCAGCAGCTTGGAACAGGGTCTCTACGAGCAGTACTTC. Its translation is CASSLEQGLYEQYF.

CDR3 in amino acids: CASSPGQLQETQYF. In DNA form, the CDR3 reads TGTGCCAGCTCACCGGGACAGTTACAAGAGACCCAGTACTTC. J is TRBJ2-5 and V is TRBV18; TRBD1 aligns across 7 bases. The CDR3 loop spans 14 amino acids. Trimming at V came to 3 bases and at J to 2 bases, leaving 3 bases not matched to a gene. CDR1 KGHSH and CDR2 LQKENI come from the germline V gene.

The V and J genes are TRBV7-6 and TRBJ2-7; tentative D call: TRBD1 (7 bases). V gave up 5 bases and J gave up 6 bases, with 23 bases separating them. This CDR3 has 16 amino acids. The germline CDR1 and CDR2 sequences are SGHVS and FNYEAQ. The CDR3 coding sequence is TGTGCCAGCAGCGCAACCGCGGGACAGCTCCCCTCCGAGCAGTACTTC. This sequence encodes CASSATAGQLPSEQYF.

The rearrangement uses TRBV6-6 and TRBJ2-2, with 9 bases identical to TRBD1. Trimming removed 4 bases from V and 5 bases from J; junction bases left unmatched: 8. The CDR3 loop spans 16 amino acids. Germline-derived CDR1 and CDR2 are MNHNY and SVGAGI (reference sequence). CDR3 DNA: TGTGCCAGCAGTTTCCCGGGACAGGGAAGAACCGGGGAGCTGTTTTTT. It yields the protein CASSFPGQGRTGELFF.

With respect to this clone: This sample also contains other DNA sequences that code for the same CDR3. The rearrangement joins TRBV25-1 to TRBJ1-1; D is possibly TRBD1 (6 bases). This CDR3 region has 14 residues. Trimming left V 3 bases short and J 1 base short, with 9 bases between. Per the germline V gene, CDR1 is MGHDK and CDR2 is SYGVNS. CDR3 sequence reads: CASSDGTPNTEAFF. CDR3 nucleotides: TGTGCCAGCAGTGATGGGACACCGAACACTGAAGCTTTCTTT.

This clone was observed a single time. This rearrangement joins TRBV6-4 to TRBJ2-3; 8 nucleotides agree with TRBD1. The ends lost 0 bases at V and 3 bases at J; junction bases unmatched: 5. The length of the CDR3 is 16 residues. Germline-derived CDR1 and CDR2 are MRHNA and SNTAGT. This chain's CDR3 is CASSDSTGDVTDTQYF. DNA for the CDR3: TGTGCCAGCAGTGACTCGACAGGGGATGTAACAGATACGCAGTATTTT.

The chain couples TRBV21-1 to TRBJ2-1; the DNA was not used to check the table's D call, TRBD2. TRBV21-1 is marked as a pseudogene. The CDR3 totals 14 residues. DNA of the CDR3: TGTGCCAGCAGCAAAAGGCTCGGAGACAATGAGCAGTTCTTC. Amino acids: CASSKRLGDNEQFF.

The chain is built from TRBV30 and TRBJ1-6, with TRBD1 identical over 8 bases. V shed 2 bases and J 9 bases; nucleotides not matched to a gene: 3. CDR1 GTSNPN and CDR2 SVGIG come from the germline V gene (reference sequence). The CDR3 covers 13 residues. The CDR3, as DNA: TGTGCCTGGAGTCAGGGGGCCCGTTCACCCCTCCACTTT. Translation gives CAWSQGARSPLHF.

The chain combines TRBV9 with TRBJ1-2, with a tentative D call TRBD1 (6 bases). The CDR3 is 15 amino acids. In germline, CDR1 is SGDLS, CDR2 YYNGEE. Trimming pared 3 bases from V and 5 bases from J, leaving 17 bases between. CDR3 region: CASSDHSGGRYGYTF. The CDR3 DNA sequence: TGTGCCAGCAGCGATCACTCGGGGGGCCGGTATGGCTACACCTTC.

The V gene is TRBV4-2, the J gene TRBJ2-7, with D unclear. Trimming left V 4 bases short and J 6 bases short, with 19 bases between. The CDR3 contains 15 residues. CDR1 and CDR2 (germline): LGHNA, YNFKEQ. The CDR3 loop is CASSPGEKPGLEQYF. DNA of the CDR3: TGTGCCAGCAGCCCCGGAGAGAAACCGGGTCTCGAGCAGTACTTC.

The chain combines TRBV28 with TRBJ1-3; D is uncertain. V dropped 5 bases and J dropped 3 bases, with 5 bases sitting between them. CDR3 length equals 12 residues. Germline loops: CDR1 MDHEN, CDR2 SYDVKM. In nucleotides, the CDR3 is TGTGCCAGCAGTGAGTATGGAAACACCATATATTTT. Translation gives CASSEYGNTIYF.

Concerning this clone: The sample carries other DNA sequences with the same CDR3. The chain combines TRBV28 with TRBJ1-2, with 7 positions matching TRBD1. V lost 5 bases, J lost 0 bases, and 3 bases stayed unmatched. The CDR3 is 14 amino acids. Germline-derived CDR1 and CDR2 are MDHEN and SYDVKM. The CDR3 nucleotides are TGTGCCAGCAGTCCCGGGACAGCTAACTATGGCTACACCTTC. Its translation is CASSPGTANYGYTF.

The chain employs TRBV5-1 and TRBJ2-1, with TRBD1 matching 7 bases. V lost 4 bases, J lost 3 bases, and 1 base stayed unmatched. The CDR3 has 13 amino acids. The germline CDR1 and CDR2 sequences are SGHRS and YFSETQ. CDR3 nucleotides: TGCGCCAGCAGCGGACAGGACTACAATGAGCAGTTCTTC. It is translated as CASSGQDYNEQFF.

This clone was recorded once. The chain links TRBV6-5 to TRBJ2-3; possible D gene TRBD2, 5 bases. The germline CDR1 and CDR2 sequences are MNHEY and SVGAGI. This CDR3 region has 13 residues. V dropped 5 bases and J dropped 5 bases, with 11 bases sitting between them. In nucleotides, the CDR3 is TGTGCCAGCAGTCCCGGACTTCAAGATACGCAGTATTTT. Translating it yields CASSPGLQDTQYF.